A single TCR beta chain is shown here with its context. Antigen specificity is unknown. The same CDR3 arises from other DNA sequences in this sample as well. This CDR3 contains 14 residues. CDR1 SEHNR and CDR2 FQNEAQ come from the germline V gene (reference sequence). V dropped 1 base and J dropped 3 bases, with 8 bases sitting between them. This specimen belongs to a study of cytomegalovirus exposure and HLA in healthy donors. Study-level findings and limits: Excluded: some indistinguishable V segments such as TRBV6-2 and TRBV6-3. With later analysis, a missense DCLRE1C variant became linked to TCR beta V- and J-gene trimming.

Those who donated were healthy bone marrow donors. In the PCR, 60 Vbeta and 13 Jbeta primers were used. As handled by the study authors: An analysis performed later counted 60 million to 90 million unique TCR beta chains (roughly 11 million of them shared). Only in-frame clones appear in the TCRdb table, and some are missing; sequencing was by immunoSEQ multiplex PCR. V and J calls and clone size are as listed in that table; D and trimming were resolved from the DNA. The sample has roughly 120,000 clones, about 80% seen once. This receptor was obtained from a female donor in good health and CMV-seropositive. Sample: PBMCs. V gene TRBV7-9 combines with J gene TRBJ2-3; no clear D. CDR3 sequence (DNA): TGTGCCAGCAGCTTAGGGCAGAATACAGATACGCAGTATTTT. It is translated as CASSLGQNTDTQYF.